This T cell receptor beta chain was sequenced during a study of vaccination and CD4 T cells after COVID-19. For the study at large: Each participant was administered two doses of a vaccine, which was either BNT162b2 or mRNA-1273.

Treatment noted: approximately nine-day PBMC culture with coronavirus spike peptide pools or control peptides (ViraFEST assay). Per-well cultures of millions of PBMCs received roughly 9.3 IU/ml IL-2 and around 10 ug/ml peptide pools. This CDR3 region has 14 residues. The study sequenced cultured CD4+ T cell DNA using the Oncomine TCR Beta short-read assay. Cultures of CD4+ T cells served as the source for extracting genomic DNA. From the PCR reads, TCRdb called clonotypes with MiXCR, one entry per CDR3 protein. The repertoire holds approximately 20,000 distinct CDR3 sequences, with around 50% as singletons. This clonotype was seen a handful of times. The antigen remains unidentified.

V is TRBV21-1 and J is TRBJ1-5; the table assigns TRBD1, which was not confirmed against the DNA. TRBV21-1 is annotated as a pseudogene. The sequencing sample was made of CD4+ T cells from blood, cultured in vitro. The TCR originated in a human donor who had recovered from COVID-19. The CDR3 reads CASTTRGYAQPQHF. The CDR3 coding sequence is TGTGCCAGCACCACAAGGGGCTACGCTCAGCCCCAGCATTTT.